Given below is one T cell receptor (beta chain) in context. Antigen: not known. These data are taken from a study of T cell responses to AZD1222 COVID-19 vaccine. This CDR3 spans 13 amino acids. Germline trimming cut 8 bases from V and 2 bases from J; bases unmatched to any gene: 2. Germline CDR1 reads SNHLY; CDR2 reads FYNNEI. Findings of the study overall: Of the AZD1222 recipients, only six were seropositive at baseline.

Only in-frame clones appear in the TCRdb table, and some are missing; sequencing was by immunoSEQ multiplex PCR. The sample lists around 80,000 clones; 80% to 90% were seen once. This TCR was recovered from an adult who received the AZD1222 COVID-19 vaccine. The rearrangement uses TRBV2 and TRBJ1-4, with 7 bases matching TRBD1. Sequencing used peripheral blood, obtained 28 days after the second AZD1222 dose. The chain's CDR3 is CASRGQTNEKLFF. The CDR3 DNA is TGTGCCAGCCGGGGACAGACTAATGAAAAACTGTTTTTT. Full variable domain (outside the CDR3, taken from reference TRBV2 and TRBJ1-4): EPEVTQTPSHQVTQMGQEVILRCVPISNHLYFYWYRQILGQKVEFLVSFYNNEISEKSEIFDDQFSVERPDGSNFTLKIRSTKLEDSAMYFCASRGQTNEKLFFGSGTQLSVL.